This T cell receptor (beta chain) originates from a study of blood T cells in healthy people across ages. The CDR3 has 10 residues. In the case of this clonotype: Its antigen is undetermined.

Whole-study results and caveats: What prevented conclusive comparison of naive and antigen-experienced cells was that PBMCs were unsorted. Age brought a roughly linear fall in TCR beta diversity measured per million T cells.

Combining a sample-barcoded 5' primer with a J-beta primer mix, a second PCR ran for roughly 6 to 12 cycles. Each cDNA molecule carried a tag from a template-switch adaptor that contained 12 random nucleotides. Each CDR3 protein gets one entry after TCRdb re-called the 5' RACE reads with MiXCR. The sample holds fewer than 2,000,000 distinct CDR3 sequences, roughly two fifths seen once. This clonotype originated in a human donor in good health. The source material was blood. J is TRBJ2-5 and V is TRBV12-3 or TRBV12-4, with D unresolved. The last part of the DNA fits TRBJ2-7 better; the J call may be wrong. CDR3 residues: CATSTVEQYF. Here the CDR3 DNA reads TGTGCCACCAGCACGGTCGAGCAGTACTTC.